The present T cell receptor (beta chain) was sequenced within a study of blood T cells in healthy people across ages. Study observations and caveats: Donors of long life had a larger count of naive CD4+ cells and greater diversity than aged donors. It was not known whether donors were CMV positive (a possible confounder of expanded clonotype changes).

Losses at the gene ends were 6 bases for V and 5 bases for J; bases not matched to a gene: 4. Germline assignment: CDR1 WSHSY and CDR2 SAAADI. This CDR3 is built from 13 residues. This clonotype was observed a handful of times. Its antigen is as yet unknown. Primed by a sample-barcoded 5' primer and a J-beta primer mix, a second PCR proceeded for roughly 7 to 12 cycles. TCRdb processed the 5' RACE reads anew with MiXCR; each CDR3 protein has one entry. The data show some 940,000 distinct CDR3 sequences, about 27% seen once. Donors ranged from about 6 to 90 years old and were healthy Caucasians in Russia. The extraction recovered at least 6 micrograms of total RNA per sample. This same sample was also taken into another study, of T cells of mothers and their children.

This receptor was taken from a woman between 40 and 50 years old in good health. The chain is built from TRBV10-2 and TRBJ1-5; TRBD1 agrees at 7 bases. The sequenced material came from blood. The CDR3 DNA sequence: TGCGCCAGCAGAGACGACAGGGATCAGCCCCAGCATTTT. As protein: CASRDDRDQPQHF.